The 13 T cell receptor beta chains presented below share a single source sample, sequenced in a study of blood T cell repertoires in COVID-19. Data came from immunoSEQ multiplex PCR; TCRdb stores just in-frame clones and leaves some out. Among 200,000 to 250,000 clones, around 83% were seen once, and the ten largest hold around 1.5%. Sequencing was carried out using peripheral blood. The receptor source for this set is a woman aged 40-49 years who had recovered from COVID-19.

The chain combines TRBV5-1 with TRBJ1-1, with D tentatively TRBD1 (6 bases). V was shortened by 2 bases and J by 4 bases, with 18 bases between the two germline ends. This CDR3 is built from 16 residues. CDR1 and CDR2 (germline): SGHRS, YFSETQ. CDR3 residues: CASSFFASGVGTEAFF. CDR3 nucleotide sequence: TGCGCCAGCAGCTTTTTCGCATCAGGGGTAGGCACTGAAGCTTTCTTT.

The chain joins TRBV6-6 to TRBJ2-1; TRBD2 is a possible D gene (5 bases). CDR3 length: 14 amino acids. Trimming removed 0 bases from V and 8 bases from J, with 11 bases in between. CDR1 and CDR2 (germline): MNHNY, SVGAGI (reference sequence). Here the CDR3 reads CASSYSPSQDEQFF. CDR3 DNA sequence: TGTGCCAGCAGTTACTCGCCTAGCCAGGATGAGCAGTTCTTC.

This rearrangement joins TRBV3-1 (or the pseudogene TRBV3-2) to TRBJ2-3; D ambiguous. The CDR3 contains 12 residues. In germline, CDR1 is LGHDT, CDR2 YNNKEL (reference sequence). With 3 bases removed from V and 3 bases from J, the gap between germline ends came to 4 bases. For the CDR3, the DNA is TGTGCCAGCAGCCACGTAACAGATACGCAGTATTTT. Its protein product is CASSHVTDTQYF.

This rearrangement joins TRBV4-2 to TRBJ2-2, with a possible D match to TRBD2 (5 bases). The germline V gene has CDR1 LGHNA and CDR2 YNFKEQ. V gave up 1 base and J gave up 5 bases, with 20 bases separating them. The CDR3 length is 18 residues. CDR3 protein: CASSQARVGNMETGELFF. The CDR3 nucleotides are TGTGCCAGCAGCCAAGCTCGGGTCGGGAACATGGAAACCGGGGAGCTGTTTTTT.

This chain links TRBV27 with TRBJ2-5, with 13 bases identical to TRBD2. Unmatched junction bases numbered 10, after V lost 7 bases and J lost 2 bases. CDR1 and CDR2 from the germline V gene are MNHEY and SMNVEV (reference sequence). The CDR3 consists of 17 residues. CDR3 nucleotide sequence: TGTGCCAGCACCTCCCGACTAGCGGGGGGCCTGCAAGAGACCCAGTACTTC. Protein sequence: CASTSRLAGGLQETQYF.

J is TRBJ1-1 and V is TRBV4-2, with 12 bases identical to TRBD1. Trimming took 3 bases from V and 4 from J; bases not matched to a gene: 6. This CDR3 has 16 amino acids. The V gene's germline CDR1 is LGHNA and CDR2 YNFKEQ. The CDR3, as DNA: TGTGCCAGCAGCCAGGGACAGGGGGCGGGGGGCACTGAAGCTTTCTTT. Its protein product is CASSQGQGAGGTEAFF.

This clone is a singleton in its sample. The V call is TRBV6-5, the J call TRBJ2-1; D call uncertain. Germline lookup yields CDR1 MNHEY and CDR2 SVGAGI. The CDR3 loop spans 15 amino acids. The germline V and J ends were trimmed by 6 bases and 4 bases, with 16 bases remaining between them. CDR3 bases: TGTGCCAGCAGATTCAGTAATATCGAATACAATGAGCAGTTCTTC. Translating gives CASRFSNIEYNEQFF.

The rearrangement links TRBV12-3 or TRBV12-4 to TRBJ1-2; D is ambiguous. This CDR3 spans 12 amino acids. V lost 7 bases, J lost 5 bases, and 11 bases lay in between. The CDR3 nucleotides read TGTGCCAGCACCCAATTGGCTTATGGCTACACCTTC. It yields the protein CASTQLAYGYTF.

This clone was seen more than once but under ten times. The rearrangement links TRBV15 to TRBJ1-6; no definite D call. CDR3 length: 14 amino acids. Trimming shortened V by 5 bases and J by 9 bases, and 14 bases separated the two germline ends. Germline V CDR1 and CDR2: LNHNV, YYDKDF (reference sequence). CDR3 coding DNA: TGTGCCACCAGCTTCGCGGGCGGGCGTTCACCCCTCCACTTT. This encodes CATSFAGGRSPLHF.

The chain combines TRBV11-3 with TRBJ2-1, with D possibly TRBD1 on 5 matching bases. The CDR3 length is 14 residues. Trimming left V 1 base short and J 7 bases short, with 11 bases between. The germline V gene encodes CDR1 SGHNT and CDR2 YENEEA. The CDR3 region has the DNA TGTGCCAGCAGCTTAGGGGCCAGGGTGAATGAGCAGTTCTTC. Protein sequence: CASSLGARVNEQFF.

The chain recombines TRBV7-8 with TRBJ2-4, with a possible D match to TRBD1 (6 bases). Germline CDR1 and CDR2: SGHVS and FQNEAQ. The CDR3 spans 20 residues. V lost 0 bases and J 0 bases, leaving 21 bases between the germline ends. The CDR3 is CASSLARNRAGVVAKNIQYF. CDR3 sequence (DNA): TGTGCCAGCAGCTTAGCGCGAAACAGGGCAGGGGTCGTAGCCAAAAACATTCAGTACTTC.

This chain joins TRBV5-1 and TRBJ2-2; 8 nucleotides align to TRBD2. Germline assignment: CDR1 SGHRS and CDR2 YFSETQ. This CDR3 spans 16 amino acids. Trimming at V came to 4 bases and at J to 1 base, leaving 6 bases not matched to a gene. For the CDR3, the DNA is TGCGCCAGCAGCCCGTCAGCGGGGGTGAACACCGGGGAGCTGTTTTTT. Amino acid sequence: CASSPSAGVNTGELFF.

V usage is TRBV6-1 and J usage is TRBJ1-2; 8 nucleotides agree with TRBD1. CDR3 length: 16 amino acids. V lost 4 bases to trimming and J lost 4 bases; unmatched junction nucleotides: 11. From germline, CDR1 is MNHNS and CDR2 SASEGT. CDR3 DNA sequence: TGTGCCAGCAGTGGAGGACAGGGCGATGATTTCTATGGCTACACCTTC. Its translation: CASSGGQGDDFYGYTF.